Detailed here is one T cell receptor (beta chain). The antigen is unknown. In the PCR, 60 Vbeta and 13 Jbeta primers were used. Clones were read by immunoSEQ multiplex PCR, and TCRdb kept only the in-frame ones, dropping some. Here the sample spans approximately 140,000 clones, approximately 79% being singletons. This sample is part of a study of cytomegalovirus exposure and HLA in healthy donors. CDR3 length equals 14 residues. With 5 bases removed from V and 1 base from J, the gap between germline ends came to 10 bases. The germline V gene encodes CDR1 MNHNS and CDR2 SASEGT. Findings and caveats of the study: TCR beta V segments were, for the most part, productive about 87% or about 30% of the time in an earlier analysis.

Sample: PBMCs. V usage is TRBV6-1 and J usage is TRBJ2-3; tentatively, D is TRBD1 (6 bases). This clonotype was obtained from a man between 45 and 60 years old in good health and CMV-seropositive. The DNA for the CDR3 is TGTGCCAGCAGTCTCCGACAGGGCACAGATACGCAGTATTTT. It codes for CASSLRQGTDTQYF.